This T cell receptor (beta chain) is drawn from a study of OX40 agonist ivuxolimab in advanced cancers. For the study at large: Partial responses occurred in three patients (one hepatocellular carcinoma, two cutaneous melanoma).

Measured with immunoSEQ multiplex PCR; TCRdb has only the in-frame clones, and not every one. In the table there are 90,000 to 120,000 clones, around 90% of which are singletons. Trimming stripped 6 bases from V and 1 base from J, with 15 bases between. The CDR3 is 15 residues long. Germline-derived CDR1 and CDR2 are MNHNS and SASEGT. The rearrangement links TRBV6-1 to TRBJ2-5; D is perhaps TRBD2 (6 bases). The TCR comes from an adult with an advanced solid tumor such as melanoma, head and neck, liver or kidney cancer. The sequenced sample was CD4+ or CD8+ T cells sorted from blood, obtained in a trial of the OX40 agonist ivuxolimab. In DNA, the CDR3 is TGTGCCAGCAGGAACTATGTAGCGGTCCAAGAGACCCAGTACTTC. Its translation is CASRNYVAVQETQYF.